The 18 T cell receptor beta chains given below trace back to one sample, sequenced in a study of OX40 agonist ivuxolimab in advanced cancers. Produced via immunoSEQ multiplex PCR; TCRdb's table is partial and in-frame only. The sample includes about 62,000 clones, 85% seen only once; the top ten take over 3.5%. The sequencing here drew on CD4+ or CD8+ T cells sorted from blood, taken in a trial of the OX40 agonist ivuxolimab. The source of these receptors is an adult with an advanced solid tumor such as melanoma, head and neck, liver or kidney cancer.

The chain combines TRBV27 with TRBJ1-4; possibly TRBD1 for D (5 bases). With 2 bases removed from V and 11 bases from J, the gap between germline ends came to 15 bases. The CDR3 spans 14 residues. Germline V gene lookup returns CDR1 MNHEY and CDR2 SMNVEV (reference sequence). The CDR3 DNA is TGTGCCAGCAGTTTAGGGACTCTTCCCAAGAAACTGTTTTTT. It codes for CASSLGTLPKKLFF.

In this sample, this clone turned up a few times. The rearrangement uses TRBV19 and TRBJ1-5, with D possibly being TRBD1 (5 bases). Trimming took off 0 bases at V and 1 base at J, with 10 bases between the two ends. Germline values: CDR1 LNHDA, CDR2 SQIVND (reference sequence). This CDR3 is 16 amino acids long. The CDR3 coding sequence is TGTGCCAGTAGTATAGAACCCAGGGACAGCAATCAGCCCCAGCATTTT. Translating gives CASSIEPRDSNQPQHF.

This chain connects TRBV6-6 to TRBJ1-6; D remains unclear. CDR3 size: 14 residues. The germline gives CDR1 MNHNY, CDR2 SVGAGI (reference sequence). Trimming cost V 5 bases and J 9 bases, with 14 bases left between them. The chain's CDR3 is CASSSPRQVSPLHF. The DNA for the CDR3 is TGTGCCAGCAGTAGCCCACGACAAGTTTCACCCCTCCACTTT.

This chain links TRBV19 with TRBJ2-7; tentative D call: TRBD2 (6 bases). Trimming left V 3 bases short and J 0 bases short, with 9 bases between. Germline V gene lookup returns CDR1 LNHDA and CDR2 SQIVND (reference sequence). The CDR3 contains 14 residues. The CDR3 here is CASSMRESSYEQYF. The CDR3 DNA sequence: TGTGCCAGTAGTATGCGGGAAAGCTCCTACGAGCAGTACTTC.

The V call is TRBV7-2, the J call TRBJ1-3; no reliable D call. The CDR3 loop spans 13 amino acids. V was shortened by 4 bases and J by 3 bases, with 7 bases between the two germline ends. From germline, CDR1 is SGHTA and CDR2 FQGNSA. For the CDR3, the DNA is TGTGCCAGCAGCTCCCAATATGGAAACACCATATATTTT. Its protein is CASSSQYGNTIYF. The whole variable domain, filled in from reference TRBV7-2 and TRBJ1-3, reads GAGVSQSPSNKVTEKGKDVELRCDPISGHTALYWYRQSLGQGLEFLIYFQGNSAPDKSGLPSDRFSAERTGGSVSTLTIQRTQQEDSAVYLCASSSQYGNTIYFGEGSWLTVV.

The J gene is TRBJ2-3, the V gene TRBV7-3; D is ambiguous. The CDR3 runs to 13 residues. Germline V gives CDR1 SGHTA, CDR2 FQGTGA. Trimming cost V 2 bases and J 5 bases, with 8 bases left between them. This CDR3 is CASSLAPGDTQYF. The CDR3, as DNA: TGTGCCAGCAGCTTAGCGCCCGGAGATACGCAGTATTTT.

This clone has a single count. The genes are TRBV20-1 and TRBJ2-1; D unresolved. The germline CDR1 and CDR2 sequences are DFQATT and SNEGSKA (reference sequence). The V gene lost 7 bases and the J gene lost 4 bases, with 8 bases spanning the gap. The CDR3 is 11 amino acids. The CDR3 loop is CSGLEYNEQFF. DNA for the CDR3: TGCAGTGGGCTAGAGTACAATGAGCAGTTCTTC.

This chain links TRBV5-6 with TRBJ2-1, with no clear D. V lost 5 bases to trimming and J lost 4 bases, with 7 bases between them. This CDR3 comprises 12 residues. Germline V gene sequence: CDR1 SGHDT, CDR2 YYEEEE. CDR3 DNA sequence: TGTGCCAGCAGTTCAATGTACAATGAGCAGTTCTTC. It codes for CASSSMYNEQFF. Complete variable domain (other parts from reference TRBV5-6 and TRBJ2-1): DAGVTQSPTHLIKTRGQQVTLRCSPKSGHDTVSWYQQALGQGPQFIFQYYEEEERQRGNFPDRFSGHQFPNYSSELNVNALLLGDSALYLCASSSMYNEQFFGPGTRLTVL.

This chain joins TRBV30 and TRBJ2-1; D is possibly TRBD2 (5 bases). CDR1 GTSNPN and CDR2 SVGIG come from the germline V gene (reference sequence). The CDR3 runs 13 residues. V lost 2 bases, J lost 10 bases, and 15 bases lay in between. Here the CDR3 DNA reads TGTGCCTGGAGTATAACCCAACTAGAGGAGCAGTTCTTC. Translating gives CAWSITQLEEQFF.

This clone has just one count. This chain joins TRBV19 and TRBJ1-1, with unresolved D. The CDR3 extends over 11 amino acids. Deletions cut 9 bases from V and 11 bases from J, with 16 bases between. Germline CDR1 LNHDA, CDR2 SQIVND (reference sequence). CDR3 bases: TGTGCCAGCAGCTCGGAGTCCCTGGCTTTCTTT. It codes for CASSSESLAFF.

J is TRBJ1-5 and V is TRBV6-1; TRBD1 is a possible D gene (6 bases). V lost 4 bases and J lost 1, with 11 bases in between. Germline CDR1 MNHNS, CDR2 SASEGT. CDR3 length: 15 amino acids. The DNA for the CDR3 is TGTGCCAGCAGTGCCCTGGACAGAAGCAATCAGCCCCAGCATTTT. This encodes CASSALDRSNQPQHF.

The chain uses TRBV19 and TRBJ2-5; unclear D gene. The CDR3 totals 13 residues. CDR1 is LNHDA, CDR2 SQIVND, per germline (reference sequence). With 0 bases removed from V and 5 bases from J, the gap between germline ends came to 7 bases. The CDR3 DNA is TGTGCCAGTAGTATAGAGGGGTACGAGACCCAGTACTTC. Translation gives CASSIEGYETQYF.

CDR3: CASSQGDRSVETQYF. The CDR3 bases are TGCGCCAGCAGCCAAGGCGACAGGTCTGTGGAGACCCAGTACTTC. The chain links TRBV4-1 to TRBJ2-5; possible D gene TRBD1, 6 bases. From germline, CDR1 is MGHRA and CDR2 YSYEKL. This CDR3 is 15 amino acids long. Trimming left V 1 base short and J 5 bases short, with 14 bases between.

The CDR3 DNA sequence: TGTGCCAGCAGATCGGGACAGGGGGCGAACGGGGAGCTGTTTTTT. Residues: CASRSGQGANGELFF. This chain connects TRBV5-4 to TRBJ2-2, with 12 positions matching TRBD1. The CDR3 runs 15 residues. Germline CDR1 is SGHNT and CDR2 is YYREEE (reference sequence). The junction had 6 bases not matched to a gene; V was cut back by 5 bases and J by 7 bases. Full variable domain (rest looked up from reference TRBV5-4 and TRBJ2-2): ETGVTQSPTHLIKTRGQQVTLRCSSQSGHNTVSWYQQALGQGPQFIFQYYREEENGRGNFPPRFSGLQFPNYSSELNVNALELDDSALYLCASRSGQGANGELFFGEGSRLTVL.

The chain has TRBV2 and TRBJ2-6; 8 bases align to TRBD1. The CDR3 contains 15 residues. Germline CDR1 is SNHLY and CDR2 is FYNNEI. The V gene end was trimmed by 5 bases and the J gene end by 3 bases; junction bases not matched to a gene: 3. The CDR3 protein is CASSPRGHGANVLTF. CDR3 nucleotide sequence: TGTGCCAGCAGTCCCAGGGGGCATGGGGCCAACGTCCTGACTTTC.

This chain uses TRBV19 with TRBJ2-7; 10 bases fit TRBD1. This CDR3 contains 16 residues. Germline loops: CDR1 LNHDA, CDR2 SQIVND (reference sequence). V dropped 4 bases and J dropped 9; count of bases not matched to a gene: 15. CDR3 in DNA: TGTGCCAGTAGTAGCCGACAGGGGGCACCTTCGGTTGGGCAGTACTTC. Translating it yields CASSSRQGAPSVGQYF.

The chain joins TRBV5-1 to TRBJ2-7; 9 bases align to TRBD1. This CDR3 is built from 14 residues. Germline assignment: CDR1 SGHRS and CDR2 YFSETQ. The ends lost 4 bases at V and 5 bases at J; junction bases unmatched: 7. In nucleotides, the CDR3 is TGCGCCAGCAGCCCAAACAGGGGGCGGCACGAGCAGTACTTC. Encoded protein: CASSPNRGRHEQYF.

The chain couples TRBV6-6 to TRBJ1-1; D remains unclear. V was trimmed by 6 bases and J by 1 base, leaving 9 bases between them. This CDR3 has 13 amino acids. Germline V CDR1 and CDR2: MNHNY, SVGAGI (reference sequence). This CDR3 reads CASRSGKNTEAFF. CDR3 in DNA: TGTGCCAGCAGATCCGGGAAGAACACTGAAGCTTTCTTT.